The rows below give T cell receptor beta chains drawn from one sample of a study of OX40 agonist ivuxolimab in advanced cancers. Using immunoSEQ multiplex PCR, the repertoire was profiled, and TCRdb retains in-frame clones only, with some absent. The sample carries about 60,000 clones, 80% to 90% recorded once. Source: CD4+ or CD8+ T cells sorted from blood, taken in a trial of the OX40 agonist ivuxolimab. Every receptor here comes from an adult with an advanced solid tumor such as melanoma, head and neck, liver or kidney cancer. Both conserved end residues are part of each CDR3. D genes are given only for firm matches. Rows give clone size only sometimes, using once, few, many, or a class for an expanded clone.

-	TRBV6-5	TRBJ1-5	-	14	TGTGCCAGCAGTTACAATTGGGGTGGCCAGCCCCAGCATTTT	CASSYNWGGQPQHF
-	TRBV2	TRBJ2-6	TRBD1	18	TGTGCCAGCAGTTCGTCGACAGGGGGGGCCTCTGGGGCCAACGTCCTGACTTTC	CASSSSTGGASGANVLTF
-	TRBV7-8	TRBJ2-1	-	15	TGTGCCAGCAGTCCACTAGGGGGTGGGTACAATGAGCAGTTCTTC	CASSPLGGGYNEQFF
-	TRBV20-1	TRBJ2-5	-	11	TGCACTCCGGAGGCCGGAGAGACCCAGTACTTC	CTPEAGETQYF
few	TRBV6-4	TRBJ1-1	-	13	TGTGCCAGCAGTATGGAAATGAACACTGAAGCTTTCTTT	CASSMEMNTEAFF
-	TRBV9	TRBJ1-2	-	13	TGTGCCAGCAGCTCCAGTGCCTCTTATGGCTACACCTTC	CASSSSASYGYTF
-	TRBV11-2	TRBJ1-2	TRBD1	15	TGTGCCAGCAGCTCCACAGGGGGCGGCTACTATGGCTACACCTTC	CASSSTGGGYYGYTF
-	TRBV10-2	TRBJ1-1	-	13	TGCGCCAGCAAAGAGACGGGCAACACTGAAGCTTTCTTT	CASKETGNTEAFF
-	TRBV6-1	TRBJ1-2	TRBD1	14	TGTGCCAGCAGGGGGACAGGGATTGACTATGGCTACACCTTC	CASRGTGIDYGYTF
-	TRBV5-1	TRBJ2-2	TRBD1	14	TGCGCCAGCAGCTTCGACAGGGTTTACGGGGAGCTGTTTTTT	CASSFDRVYGELFF
-	TRBV15	TRBJ1-2	-	19	TGTGCCACCAGCAGTCATGGCTTACCCGTACGGGGAGTTACGAATGGCTACACCTTC	CATSSHGLPVRGVTNGYTF
few	TRBV19	TRBJ1-2	-	13	TGTGCCAGTAGTCCTGAGATTAACTATGGCTACACCTTC	CASSPEINYGYTF
-	TRBV4-1	TRBJ2-2	-	12	TGCGCCAGCAGCCAAAGGGTCGGGGAGCTGTTTTTT	CASSQRVGELFF
-	TRBV7-2	TRBJ1-1	TRBD1	14	TGTGCCAGCAGCTTAAGACAGGGTAGCACTGAAGCTTTCTTT	CASSLRQGSTEAFF
-	TRBV25-1	TRBJ1-2	-	15	TGTGCCAGCAGTGAAGGGTTGTCGGGCAACTATGGCTACACCTTC	CASSEGLSGNYGYTF
-	TRBV9	TRBJ2-5	TRBD2	18	TGTGCCAGCAGCACCTACCCACTAGCGGGGGGATTCCAAGAGACCCAGTACTTC	CASSTYPLAGGFQETQYF
-	TRBV5-4	TRBJ1-1	TRBD1	14	TGTGCCAGCAGCGTTACCGGGACAGGGGCTGAAGCTTTCTTT	CASSVTGTGAEAFF
-	TRBV11-2	TRBJ1-3	-	16	TGTGCCAGCAGCTTAGAGCGACCGTTCTCTGGAAACACCATATATTTT	CASSLERPFSGNTIYF
-	TRBV6-1	TRBJ2-7	-	12	TGTGCCAGCAGTGAACGGGGCTACGAGCAGTACTTC	CASSERGYEQYF
once	TRBV29-1	TRBJ2-3	-	12	TGCAGCGTTTCAAGCCCGCCGGATACGCAGTATTTT	CSVSSPPDTQYF
-	TRBV4-1	TRBJ2-5	TRBD2	17	TGCGCCAGCAGCCAGCCCTCCTTAGCGGGGGGAATAAAGACCCAGTACTTC	CASSQPSLAGGIKTQYF
-	TRBV19	TRBJ1-3	TRBD1	16	TGTGCCAGTAGTGAGACAGGGGGCATCCCTGGAAACACCATATATTTT	CASSETGGIPGNTIYF
-	TRBV5-6	TRBJ1-1	TRBD1	16	TGTGCCAGCAGCTTCCGGGACAGGGGATTGAACACTGAAGCTTTCTTT	CASSFRDRGLNTEAFF
-	TRBV19	TRBJ2-2	-	15	TGTGCCAGTAGTTCACGGACAGCCCAAACCGGGGAGCTGTTTTTT	CASSSRTAQTGELFF
-	TRBV19	TRBJ1-2	-	14	TGTGCCAGTAGTATAGAGGGAAGGAGCTATGGCTACACCTTC	CASSIEGRSYGYTF
-	TRBV19	TRBJ1-1	-	12	TGTGCCAGTAGTCAACGGCTGGCTGAAGCTTTCTTT	CASSQRLAEAFF
-	TRBV10-3	TRBJ2-1	-	20	TGTGCCATCAGTGTCGAGTTAGTTTCCGGCGGAGGGCCATCCTACAATGAGCAGTTCTTC	CAISVELVSGGGPSYNEQFF
-	TRBV29-1	TRBJ2-2	-	13	TGCAGCGTTGTCTTAGGGCACACCGGGGAGCTGTTTTTT	CSVVLGHTGELFF
-	TRBV4-1	TRBJ2-7	-	13	TGCGCCAGCAGCCAAGGGGTTGGTTACGAGCAGTACTTC	CASSQGVGYEQYF
-	TRBV18	TRBJ2-3	-	17	TGTGCCAGCTCACCTGTCCGGGACAACCCTAGCACAGATACGCAGTATTTT	CASSPVRDNPSTDTQYF
-	TRBV5-6	TRBJ2-1	TRBD2	16	TGTGCCAGCAGCTTGGGGCGGGGGGCGATAAACCATGAGCAGTTCTTC	CASSLGRGAINHEQFF
-	TRBV4-1	TRBJ2-2	-	15	TGCGCCAGCAAGATAGATTTCGCGAACACCGGGGAGCTGTTTTTT	CASKIDFANTGELFF
-	TRBV6-1	TRBJ2-1	-	15	TGTGCCAGCAAAAGTCGGGGGACAGCTCGGAATGAGCAGTTCTTC	CASKSRGTARNEQFF
-	TRBV2	TRBJ2-5	-	13	TGTGCCAGGGGTAGTAGCGGCCAAGAGACCCAGTACTTC	CARGSSGQETQYF
-	TRBV4-1	TRBJ2-7	-	13	TGCGCCAGCAGCCAAGGGTCCACCCACGAGCAGTACTTC	CASSQGSTHEQYF
-	TRBV6-1	TRBJ1-5	-	12	TGTGCCAGCAGAGTGGGCAATCAGCCCCAGCATTTT	CASRVGNQPQHF
few	TRBV5-1	TRBJ2-2	TRBD1	15	TGCGCCAGCAGACCTGGGACAGGGGGCATCGGGGAGCTGTTTTTT	CASRPGTGGIGELFF
once	TRBV30	TRBJ2-3	TRBD1	16	TGTGCCTGGAGTGTACACGTGGACAGGGTGAGAGATACGCAGTATTTT	CAWSVHVDRVRDTQYF
once	TRBV28	TRBJ1-3	-	15	TGTGCCAGCAGTTTGGGACCCTTCTCTGGAAACACCATATATTTT	CASSLGPFSGNTIYF
once	TRBV7-2	TRBJ2-5	TRBD1	17	TGTGCCAGCAGCCCCAAAGGGGGCAGGGCGGGTAGAGAGACCCAGTACTTC	CASSPKGGRAGRETQYF
-	TRBV30	TRBJ1-1	TRBD1	15	TGTGCCTGGAGTAGACAGGGGATGCGAAACACTGAAGCTTTCTTT	CAWSRQGMRNTEAFF
few	TRBV7-2	TRBJ2-3	TRBD2	16	TGTGCCAGCAGCTTAGGACTAGCGGGGTTCGTGGGTACGCAGTATTTT	CASSLGLAGFVGTQYF
-	TRBV19	TRBJ1-5	-	16	TGTGCCAGTAGGCAGACCGGGACATCCTCGGGTCAGCCCCAGCATTTT	CASRQTGTSSGQPQHF
-	TRBV7-8	TRBJ1-3	-	16	TGTGCCAGCAGCTTAGATCGGGGGGCGAGGGAAAACACCATATATTTT	CASSLDRGARENTIYF
-	TRBV2	TRBJ2-1	-	15	TGTGCCAGCAGACCTCGTCTAGTGAGGTACAATGAGCAGTTCTTC	CASRPRLVRYNEQFF
-	TRBV6-5	TRBJ1-2	TRBD1	15	TGTGCCAGCAGTTACTCCCGAACAGGGGATAGTGGCTACACCTTC	CASSYSRTGDSGYTF
few	TRBV20-1	TRBJ2-3	-	11	TGCAGTGCGAGAGGAGTTGATACGCAGTATTTT	CSARGVDTQYF
-	TRBV5-3	TRBJ1-2	-	20	TGTGCCAGAAGCTTAGGCCCGAGACAGCCATCGGATCGCCGGTTGTATGGCTACACCTTC	CARSLGPRQPSDRRLYGYTF
-	TRBV6-5	TRBJ2-7	-	14	TGTGCCAGCAGTCCCTTTAGGGGGGGCTACGAGCAGTACTTC	CASSPFRGGYEQYF
-	TRBV5-1	TRBJ1-1	-	14	TGCGCCAGCAGCACCTCTAGCTCGAACACTGAAGCTTTCTTT	CASSTSSSNTEAFF
-	TRBV5-4	TRBJ1-2	TRBD1	13	TGTGCCAGCAGCTTAGACAGGGGGGGAGGCTACACCTTC	CASSLDRGGGYTF
-	TRBV7-9	TRBJ2-3	TRBD2	18	TGTGCCAGCAGCCCCAAGTTGCGGCTAGCGGGAGCGGGGGATACGCAGTATTTT	CASSPKLRLAGAGDTQYF
-	TRBV5-1	TRBJ2-5	-	14	TGCGCCAGCAGCTGGAGCGGAGTTCAAGAGACCCAGTACTTC	CASSWSGVQETQYF
-	TRBV7-2	TRBJ2-2	TRBD1	16	TGTGCCAGCCAAGGGGACAGGCTGCTATTCACCGGGGAGCTGTTTTTT	CASQGDRLLFTGELFF